A selection of T cell receptor beta chains follows, all from one sample in a study of T cell responses to AZD1222 COVID-19 vaccine. Clones were sequenced by immunoSEQ multiplex PCR, and TCRdb holds only the in-frame ones, with some missing. Found here are 100,000 to 150,000 clones, about 87% of them singletons; the top ten hold under 7%. The sequenced sample was peripheral blood, obtained on day 0 of AZD1222 vaccination. These receptors all stem from an adult in good health. Both conserved end residues are part of each CDR3. A D gene is named only where the DNA matches it firmly. Some rows have no size entry. The others give once, few or many, or a class for an expanded clone.

v_gene: TRBV10-2
len: 13
d_gene: TRBD2
abundance: NA
j_gene: TRBJ2-2
CDR3nt: TGCGCCACCCTAGCGGGGGTCACCGGGGAGCTGTTTTTT
CDR3aa: CATLAGVTGELFF

v_gene: TRBV5-8
len: 11
d_gene: NA
abundance: once
j_gene: TRBJ1-2
CDR3nt: TGTGCCAGCACCAGGGACTATGGCTACACCTTC
CDR3aa: CASTRDYGYTF

v_gene: TRBV5-6
len: 15
d_gene: NA
abundance: NA
j_gene: TRBJ1-1
CDR3nt: TGTGCCAGCAGCGGCCGAGGTCTGGGAAACACTGAAGCTTTCTTT
CDR3aa: CASSGRGLGNTEAFF

v_gene: TRBV11-2
len: 15
d_gene: TRBD2
abundance: once
j_gene: TRBJ2-7
CDR3nt: TGTGCCAGCAGCTCCTTGGGAGGGAGGACCTACGAGCAGTACTTC
CDR3aa: CASSSLGGRTYEQYF

v_gene: TRBV7-9
len: 12
d_gene: NA
abundance: NA
j_gene: TRBJ1-2
CDR3nt: TGTGCCAGCGACCAAGGGGAATATGGCTACACCTTC
CDR3aa: CASDQGEYGYTF

v_gene: TRBV10-1
len: 14
d_gene: TRBD2
abundance: NA
j_gene: TRBJ2-1
CDR3nt: TGCGCCAGCAGTGATACGCGGGAGTGGGGTGAGCAGTTCTTC
CDR3aa: CASSDTREWGEQFF

v_gene: TRBV30
len: 13
d_gene: NA
abundance: NA
j_gene: TRBJ2-7
CDR3nt: TGTGCCTGGAGTGTGGGACACCCCTACGAGCAGTACTTC
CDR3aa: CAWSVGHPYEQYF

v_gene: TRBV18
len: 19
d_gene: TRBD2
abundance: NA
j_gene: TRBJ2-5
CDR3nt: TGTGCCAGCTCACCACCATCCGGGACTAGCGGGAGGGCCATGAAGACCCAGTACTTC
CDR3aa: CASSPPSGTSGRAMKTQYF

v_gene: TRBV19
len: 15
d_gene: TRBD2
abundance: few
j_gene: TRBJ2-7
CDR3nt: TGTGCCAGTAGTTGGACTAGCGAAAGCTCCTACGAGCAGTACTTC
CDR3aa: CASSWTSESSYEQYF

v_gene: TRBV4-1
len: 15
d_gene: NA
abundance: NA
j_gene: TRBJ1-6
CDR3nt: TGCGCCAGCAGCCAAGTCAAACAGGATAATTCACCCCTCCACTTT
CDR3aa: CASSQVKQDNSPLHF

v_gene: TRBV7-2
len: 16
d_gene: TRBD2
abundance: NA
j_gene: TRBJ2-3
CDR3nt: TGTGCCAGCAGCGTACGACTAGCGGGAGGGCCGGATACGCAGTATTTT
CDR3aa: CASSVRLAGGPDTQYF

v_gene: TRBV5-1
len: 13
d_gene: NA
abundance: NA
j_gene: TRBJ1-5
CDR3nt: TGCGCCAGCAGCCCCGATAGCAATCAGCCCCAGCATTTT
CDR3aa: CASSPDSNQPQHF

v_gene: TRBV5-3
len: 17
d_gene: TRBD2
abundance: NA
j_gene: TRBJ2-7
CDR3nt: TGTGCCAGAATATCGGGGCTAGCGGGGGGTTGGTCCTACGAGCAGTACTTC
CDR3aa: CARISGLAGGWSYEQYF

v_gene: TRBV10-3
len: 14
d_gene: NA
abundance: NA
j_gene: TRBJ1-1
CDR3nt: TGTGCCATCAGTGACCCGGACAAAAACACTGAAGCTTTCTTT
CDR3aa: CAISDPDKNTEAFF

v_gene: TRBV7-9
len: 14
d_gene: TRBD1
abundance: NA
j_gene: TRBJ1-4
CDR3nt: TGTGCCAGCAGCCGGGACAGTAAGGGTGAAAAACTGTTTTTT
CDR3aa: CASSRDSKGEKLFF

v_gene: TRBV7-9
len: 16
d_gene: NA
abundance: NA
j_gene: TRBJ1-2
CDR3nt: TGTGCCAGCAGCCTCCGGGCCCTCCCGGGGGACTATGGCTACACCTTC
CDR3aa: CASSLRALPGDYGYTF

v_gene: TRBV9
len: 16
d_gene: TRBD2
abundance: NA
j_gene: TRBJ2-5
CDR3nt: TGTGCCAGCAGCGTAGGACTAGCGGGGGGCCGGGAGACCCAGTACTTC
CDR3aa: CASSVGLAGGRETQYF

v_gene: TRBV16
len: 14
d_gene: NA
abundance: NA
j_gene: TRBJ2-1
CDR3nt: TGTGCCAGCAGCCCTTGGCGGGGGCACAATGAGCAGTTCTTC
CDR3aa: CASSPWRGHNEQFF

v_gene: TRBV7-2
len: 16
d_gene: NA
abundance: NA
j_gene: TRBJ2-3
CDR3nt: TGTGCCAGCAGCTTGGAACCCTTCTACCCCACAGATACGCAGTATTTT
CDR3aa: CASSLEPFYPTDTQYF

v_gene: TRBV30
len: 13
d_gene: NA
abundance: NA
j_gene: TRBJ1-5
CDR3nt: TGTGCCTGGAGTATCCGGGGCAATCAGCCCCAGCATTTT
CDR3aa: CAWSIRGNQPQHF

v_gene: TRBV4-3
len: 16
d_gene: NA
abundance: NA
j_gene: TRBJ1-1
CDR3nt: TGCGCCAGCAGCCGAGCTCCGGGGGGATGGGACACTGAAGCTTTCTTT
CDR3aa: CASSRAPGGWDTEAFF

v_gene: TRBV4-2
len: 14
d_gene: NA
abundance: NA
j_gene: TRBJ1-2
CDR3nt: TGTGCCAGCAGCCAGACCGGGACGGGTTATGGCTACACCTTC
CDR3aa: CASSQTGTGYGYTF

v_gene: TRBV6-5
len: 16
d_gene: TRBD1
abundance: NA
j_gene: TRBJ1-2
CDR3nt: TGTGCCAGCAGTTACCGACGGACAGGGGGAGGGTATGGCTACACCTTC
CDR3aa: CASSYRRTGGGYGYTF

v_gene: TRBV9
len: 16
d_gene: TRBD1
abundance: NA
j_gene: TRBJ1-2
CDR3nt: TGTGCCAGCAGCGTAGGGCCGGGGACAGCTAACTATGGCTACACCTTC
CDR3aa: CASSVGPGTANYGYTF

v_gene: TRBV2
len: 12
d_gene: NA
abundance: NA
j_gene: TRBJ2-5
CDR3nt: TGTGCCAGCAGTGTCACCGAGGAGACCCAGTACTTC
CDR3aa: CASSVTEETQYF

v_gene: TRBV4-3
len: 17
d_gene: NA
abundance: NA
j_gene: TRBJ1-3
CDR3nt: TGCGCCAGCAGCCAAGATAGGGCAGGGTCGGGGGGAAACACCATATATTTT
CDR3aa: CASSQDRAGSGGNTIYF

v_gene: TRBV11-3
len: 13
d_gene: NA
abundance: NA
j_gene: TRBJ2-7
CDR3nt: TGTGCCAGCAGCTTAGTTCTCCAGTCCGAGCAGTACTTC
CDR3aa: CASSLVLQSEQYF

v_gene: TRBV28
len: 15
d_gene: NA
abundance: NA
j_gene: TRBJ2-6
CDR3nt: TGTGCCAGCAGTTTGGACAGCTCTGGGGCCAACGTCCTGACTTTC
CDR3aa: CASSLDSSGANVLTF

v_gene: TRBV14
len: 15
d_gene: NA
abundance: NA
j_gene: TRBJ1-3
CDR3nt: TGTGCCAGCAGCCAAGATTCAGATTCTGGAAACACCATATATTTT
CDR3aa: CASSQDSDSGNTIYF

v_gene: TRBV2
len: 13
d_gene: TRBD1
abundance: few
j_gene: TRBJ1-2
CDR3nt: TGTGCCAGCGCGGACAGGAGAGACTATGGCTACACCTTC
CDR3aa: CASADRRDYGYTF

v_gene: TRBV7-2
len: 12
d_gene: NA
abundance: NA
j_gene: TRBJ1-3
CDR3nt: TGTGCCAGCAGCTTAGCTGGCGGGGTTGAGTATTTT
CDR3aa: CASSLAGGVEYF

v_gene: TRBV28
len: 16
d_gene: TRBD2
abundance: NA
j_gene: TRBJ2-7
CDR3nt: TGTGCCAGCAGCTTGATAGCGGGAAGGGGGGTCTACGAGCAGTACTTC
CDR3aa: CASSLIAGRGVYEQYF

v_gene: TRBV6-5
len: 13
d_gene: NA
abundance: NA
j_gene: TRBJ1-4
CDR3nt: TGTGCCAGCAAGGGGGAGGGCCATGAAAAACTGTTTTTT
CDR3aa: CASKGEGHEKLFF

v_gene: TRBV5-1
len: 14
d_gene: TRBD1
abundance: NA
j_gene: TRBJ2-5
CDR3nt: TGCGCCAGCAGCCAGGGACAGGGGCGAGAGACCCAGTACTTC
CDR3aa: CASSQGQGRETQYF

v_gene: TRBV18
len: 13
d_gene: NA
abundance: NA
j_gene: TRBJ2-3
CDR3nt: TGTGCCAGCTCACCTAGCGGCATAGATACGCAGTATTTT
CDR3aa: CASSPSGIDTQYF

v_gene: TRBV9
len: 15
d_gene: NA
abundance: NA
j_gene: TRBJ1-2
CDR3nt: TGTGCCAGCAGCCCCGTCGGCCAGGGAGGATATGGCTACACCTTC
CDR3aa: CASSPVGQGGYGYTF

v_gene: TRBV11-2
len: 12
d_gene: NA
abundance: NA
j_gene: TRBJ2-7
CDR3nt: TGTGCCAGCAGCCCCAGTATCCACGAGCAGTACTTC
CDR3aa: CASSPSIHEQYF

v_gene: TRBV3-1/TRBV3-2
len: 11
d_gene: NA
abundance: NA
j_gene: TRBJ1-1
CDR3nt: TGTGCCAGCAGCCAAGAGGGTGAAGCTTTCTTT
CDR3aa: CASSQEGEAFF

v_gene: TRBV21-1
len: 14
d_gene: NA
abundance: NA
j_gene: TRBJ1-1
CDR3nt: TGTGCCAGCAGCAAAGGGGAAATGAACACTGAAGCTTTCTTT
CDR3aa: CASSKGEMNTEAFF

v_gene: TRBV7-2
len: 16
d_gene: NA
abundance: once
j_gene: TRBJ1-3
CDR3nt: TGTGCCAGCAGCCCCGGGGGAGGGATGACTGGAAACACCATATATTTT
CDR3aa: CASSPGGGMTGNTIYF

v_gene: TRBV5-1
len: 13
d_gene: NA
abundance: NA
j_gene: TRBJ2-5
CDR3nt: TGCGCCAGCAGCTTGCAGAGCCGAGAGACCCAGTACTTC
CDR3aa: CASSLQSRETQYF

v_gene: TRBV6-1
len: 13
d_gene: NA
abundance: few
j_gene: TRBJ1-1
CDR3nt: TGTGCCAGCAGTGAAACAGAGGACACTGAAGCTTTCTTT
CDR3aa: CASSETEDTEAFF

v_gene: TRBV19
len: 14
d_gene: NA
abundance: NA
j_gene: TRBJ1-6
CDR3nt: TGTGCCACCGGCGAGGGCTTTTATAATTCACCCCTCCACTTT
CDR3aa: CATGEGFYNSPLHF

v_gene: TRBV28
len: 18
d_gene: NA
abundance: NA
j_gene: TRBJ2-7
CDR3nt: TGTGCCAGCAGTTTCCCCAGTGATCCGGACGTGAGCTCCTACGAGCAGTACTTC
CDR3aa: CASSFPSDPDVSSYEQYF

v_gene: TRBV4-2
len: 20
d_gene: NA
abundance: NA
j_gene: TRBJ2-6
CDR3nt: TGTGCCAGCAGCCAAGAAGGTGAAGTAGGATTCATCTCTGGGGCCAACGTCCTGACTTTC
CDR3aa: CASSQEGEVGFISGANVLTF

v_gene: TRBV4-1
len: 18
d_gene: TRBD1
abundance: NA
j_gene: TRBJ2-7
CDR3nt: TGCGCCAGCAGCCAATACCCCACAGGGGGTCCCAAGTCCTACGAGCAGTACTTC
CDR3aa: CASSQYPTGGPKSYEQYF

v_gene: TRBV2
len: 14
d_gene: NA
abundance: NA
j_gene: TRBJ1-2
CDR3nt: TGTGCCAGCAGTGCGCTAGGGACTAACTATGGCTACACCTTC
CDR3aa: CASSALGTNYGYTF

v_gene: TRBV2
len: 14
d_gene: NA
abundance: NA
j_gene: TRBJ2-5
CDR3nt: TGTGCCAGCAGTGACCTCAGGGGTGGGGAGACCCAGTACTTC
CDR3aa: CASSDLRGGETQYF

v_gene: TRBV18
len: 13
d_gene: TRBD1
abundance: NA
j_gene: TRBJ1-5
CDR3nt: TGTGCCAGCTCCGGACAGGCTAATCAGCCCCAGCATTTT
CDR3aa: CASSGQANQPQHF

v_gene: TRBV6-5
len: 12
d_gene: NA
abundance: once
j_gene: TRBJ2-7
CDR3nt: TGTGCCAGCAGCGGGCCCCTCTACGAGCAGTACTTC
CDR3aa: CASSGPLYEQYF